This TCR beta chain was sequenced during a study of technical replicates of blood from a handful of donors (dated by TCRdb to 2017 to 2019). CDR1 and CDR2 are read off the germline V gene as SGHRS and YFSETQ. The CDR3 has 17 amino acids, counting the end cysteine and phenylalanine. Kept here is only the CDR3 DNA, which spans 51 bases and is read in frame from base 1. V trim: 4 bases; J trim: 0 bases; unmatched bases: 11. With regard to this clone: The antigen it recognizes is unknown. The input lacks base qualities; no much larger clone sits a single base away.

Libraries were built with the immunoSEQ multiplex PCR assay. TCRdb mirrors the immuneACCESS table, restricted to in-frame sequences. Some clones are absent from its copies; in checked studies, under half trace to an unresolved V gene, and the reason for the others is unknown. The sample table contains tens of thousands of clones; only one count was recorded for about 92% of them. Clones ranked in the top ten supply 0.24% of the sample. This sequence originates from a human donor in good health. Recombination linked TRBV5-1 to TRBJ1-1, and 8 junctional nucleotides match TRBD1. Sequenced material: T cells isolated from PBMCs. The CDR3 sequence is CASSTGDRTIMNTEAFF. The DNA reads TGCGCCAGCAGCACCGGGGACAGGACGATCATGAACACTGAAGCTTTCTTT.